Below are 13 T cell receptor beta chains sequenced from a single sample in a study of T cell responses to AZD1222 COVID-19 vaccine (dated by TCRdb to the early 2020s). The time point label, read with the paper, signifies: about 28 days (+/-7) after the second vaccine dose. The method behind the library was the immunoSEQ multiplex PCR assay. The table comes from immuneACCESS by way of TCRdb, which keeps in-frame sequences with V and J called. Part of the clones is missing from these tables; in studies checked, under half for an unresolved V gene and the rest for unknown reasons. The sample profile shows 120,000 or so clones; more than 85% of them were found once. The ten largest account for roughly 7% of the sample. The specimen was peripheral blood, collected 28 days after the second AZD1222 dose. These receptors were taken from an adult who received the AZD1222 COVID-19 vaccine.

This chain joins TRBV5-6 and TRBJ1-1; the D gene is possibly TRBD1 (6 bases). The CDR3 sequence is 14 residues long. Trimming removed 4 bases from V and 4 bases from J, with 14 bases in between. In germline, CDR1 is SGHDT, CDR2 YYEEEE. The CDR3 spells CASSPNRDTTEAFF. CDR3 coding DNA: TGTGCCAGCAGCCCCAACCGGGACACCACTGAAGCTTTCTTT.

The V gene is TRBV5-1, the J gene TRBJ2-3, with TRBD2 as a possible D gene (6 bases). Germline loops: CDR1 SGHRS, CDR2 YFSETQ. This CDR3 is built from 14 residues. Between the trimmed V and J ends, which lost 0 bases and 3 bases, there was a span of 8 bases. The CDR3 sequence: CASSLGLVTDTQYF. Here the CDR3 DNA reads TGCGCCAGCAGCTTGGGACTAGTGACAGATACGCAGTATTTT. Filled out from reference TRBV5-1 and TRBJ2-3, the complete variable domain reads KAGVTQTPRYLIKTRGQQVTLSCSPISGHRSVSWYQQTPGQGLQFLFEYFSETQRNKGNFPGRFSGRQFSNSRSEMNVSTLELGDSALYLCASSLGLVTDTQYFGPGTRLTVL.

The genes are TRBV24-1 and TRBJ1-1, with D maybe TRBD1 (5 bases). The ends were cut back, 2 bases at V and 1 base at J, with 10 bases in the middle. The CDR3 has 15 residues. CDR1 and CDR2 from the germline V gene are KGHDR and SFDVKD. The CDR3 DNA sequence: TGTGCCACCAGTGATTCCCGGGGGGGGAACACTGAAGCTTTCTTT. This translates into CATSDSRGGNTEAFF.

The genes are TRBV10-3 and TRBJ2-1; possibly TRBD1 or TRBD2 for D (5 bases each). This CDR3 region has 13 residues. CDR1 is ENHRY, CDR2 SYGVKD, per germline. Trimming took 10 bases from V and 0 from J, leaving 10 bases between them. The CDR3 spells CATVGDSYNEQFF. CDR3 DNA: TGTGCCACGGTGGGGGACTCCTACAATGAGCAGTTCTTC.

The V and J genes are TRBV24-1 and TRBJ1-5; D gene uncertain. Trimming stripped 4 bases from V and 4 bases from J, with 16 bases between. CDR1 is KGHDR and CDR2 is SFDVKD in the germline V gene. This CDR3 is built from 16 residues. This chain's CDR3 is CATSDPRRGSNQPQHF. DNA of the CDR3: TGTGCCACCAGTGACCCGCGGCGAGGATCAAATCAGCCCCAGCATTTT.

The V call is TRBV5-4, the J call TRBJ1-6; D uncertain. The CDR3 totals 16 residues. With 5 bases removed from V and 5 bases from J, the gap between germline ends came to 17 bases. Germline V gene data show CDR1 as SGHNT and CDR2 as YYREEE (reference sequence). The CDR3 loop is CASSQYLVGDNSPLHF. In nucleotides, the CDR3 is TGTGCCAGCAGTCAATACCTGGTGGGCGATAATTCACCCCTCCACTTT.

The chain combines TRBV7-9 with TRBJ2-5; 7 bases are a match to TRBD2. Looked up from germline, CDR1 is SEHNR and CDR2 is FQNEAQ (reference sequence). This CDR3 comprises 14 residues. The trim removed 5 bases at V and 5 bases at J, leaving 8 bases unmatched. CDR3 residues: CASSPGDSGETQYF. In DNA, the CDR3 is TGTGCCAGCAGCCCCGGGGATAGCGGGGAGACCCAGTACTTC.

The J gene is TRBJ2-5, the V gene TRBV28; 9 bases line up with TRBD2. From germline, CDR1 is MDHEN and CDR2 SYDVKM. J lost 5 bases, V lost 4 bases, and 11 bases had no gene match. The length of the CDR3 is 16 residues. DNA for the CDR3: TGTGCCAGCAGTTCCCCCGGTAGCGGGAGCGGCGAGACCCAGTACTTC. Protein sequence: CASSSPGSGSGETQYF. Supplemented by reference TRBV28 and TRBJ2-5, the full variable domain reads DVKVTQSSRYLVKRTGEKVFLECVQDMDHENMFWYRQDPGLGLRLIYFSYDVKMKEKGDIPEGYSVSREKKERFSLILESASTNQTSMYLCASSSPGSGSGETQYFGPGTRLLVL.

The chain joins TRBV19 to TRBJ2-7, with D tentatively TRBD1 or TRBD2 (5 bases each). This CDR3 spans 15 amino acids. V lost 3 bases, J lost 2 bases, and 14 bases lay in between. The V gene's germline CDR1 is LNHDA and CDR2 SQIVND (reference sequence). The CDR3 nucleotides are TGTGCCAGTAGTATTTCCGGGGCGTTAACCTACGAGCAGTACTTC. This sequence encodes CASSISGALTYEQYF.

The rearrangement joins TRBV5-1 to TRBJ2-3; maybe TRBD2 (5 bases). The V end lost 4 bases, the J end lost 0 bases, and 9 bases lay between the germline ends. This CDR3 has 14 amino acids. Per the germline V gene, CDR1 is SGHRS and CDR2 is YFSETQ. The CDR3: CASSQRTSTDTQYF. The CDR3 coding sequence is TGCGCCAGCAGCCAAAGGACTAGCACAGATACGCAGTATTTT.

V gene TRBV2 combines with J gene TRBJ1-3; D unresolved. V lost 7 bases to trimming and J lost 2 bases, with 6 bases between them. The germline gives CDR1 SNHLY, CDR2 FYNNEI. This CDR3 is 12 amino acids long. The CDR3 sequence: CASTVAGNTIYF. For the CDR3, the DNA is TGTGCCAGCACCGTAGCTGGAAACACCATATATTTT.

The rearrangement uses TRBV6-2 or TRBV6-3 and TRBJ1-6; D may be TRBD1 (5 bases). Germline values: CDR1 MNHEY, CDR2 SVGEGT. Trimming removed 6 bases at V and 11 bases at J, with 14 bases between. The CDR3 loop spans 13 amino acids. The CDR3 sequence is CASSPSGEAPLHF. The CDR3 DNA follows: TGTGCCAGCAGCCCCTCGGGGGAGGCACCCCTCCACTTT.

This sequence joins TRBV13 and TRBJ2-7; D is ambiguous. This CDR3 has 13 amino acids. V was clipped by 0 bases and J by 0 bases, with 3 bases between them. Germline values: CDR1 PRHDT, CDR2 FYEKMQ (reference sequence). CDR3 in DNA: TGTGCCAGCAGCTTAGGTGGCTCCTACGAGCAGTACTTC. Its translation: CASSLGGSYEQYF.